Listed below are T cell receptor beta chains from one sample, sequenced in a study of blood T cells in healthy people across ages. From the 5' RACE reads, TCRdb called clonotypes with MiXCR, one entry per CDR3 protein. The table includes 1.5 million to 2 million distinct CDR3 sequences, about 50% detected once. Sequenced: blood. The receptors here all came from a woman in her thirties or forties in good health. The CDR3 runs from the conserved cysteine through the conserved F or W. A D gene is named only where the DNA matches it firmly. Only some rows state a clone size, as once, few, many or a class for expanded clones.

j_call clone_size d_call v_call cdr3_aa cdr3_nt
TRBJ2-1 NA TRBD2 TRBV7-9 CASSLGEAGLQFISYNEQFF TGTGCCAGCAGCTTAGGCGAAGCGGGGTTACAATTTATCTCCTACAATGAGCAGTTCTTC
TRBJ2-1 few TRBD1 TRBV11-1 CASSSQGANEQFF TGTGCCAGCAGTTCACAGGGGGCTAATGAGCAGTTCTTC
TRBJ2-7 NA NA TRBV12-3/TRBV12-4 CAASRVEVDEQYF TGTGCCGCCTCGCGGGTTGAAGTCGACGAGCAGTACTTC
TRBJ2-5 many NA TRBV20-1 CSATGGTQYF TGCAGTGCTACAGGAGGGACCCAGTACTTC
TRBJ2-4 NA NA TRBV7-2 CASSLAPAGGKNIQYF TGTGCCAGCAGCTTAGCCCCTGCCGGGGGTAAAAACATTCAGTACTTC
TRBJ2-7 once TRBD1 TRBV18 CASSPPTGVRDEQYF TGTGCCAGCTCACCACCAACAGGGGTACGCGACGAGCAGTACTTC
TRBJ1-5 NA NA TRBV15 CATKRAGHSNQPQHF TGTGCCACCAAGCGGGCAGGGCATAGCAATCAGCCCCAGCATTTT
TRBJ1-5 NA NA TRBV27 CASSFQGYSNQPQHF TGTGCCAGCAGTTTTCAAGGTTATAGCAATCAGCCCCAGCATTTT
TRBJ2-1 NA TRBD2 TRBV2 CASRRTSGGADEQFF TGTGCCAGCAGGAGGACTAGCGGGGGGGCCGATGAGCAGTTCTTC
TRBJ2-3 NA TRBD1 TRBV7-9 CASSQKQGPDTQYF TGTGCCAGCAGCCAGAAACAGGGGCCAGATACGCAGTATTTT
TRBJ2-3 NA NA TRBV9 CASSVLDRTDTQYF TGTGCCAGCAGCGTTTTAGACAGAACAGATACGCAGTATTTT
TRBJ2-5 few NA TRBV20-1 CSARQLGGWQETQYF TGCAGTGCTAGACAGCTAGGGGGGTGGCAAGAGACCCAGTACTTC
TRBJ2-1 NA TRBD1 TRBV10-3 CAISEFGQGKANEQFF TGTGCCATCAGTGAGTTTGGACAGGGGAAGGCCAATGAGCAGTTCTTC